The source of this T cell receptor beta chain is a study of cytomegalovirus exposure and HLA in healthy donors. In germline, CDR1 is SGHAT, CDR2 FQNNGV. Unmatched junction bases numbered 4, after V lost 1 base and J lost 5 bases. This CDR3 has 16 amino acids. In the case of this clone: Its matching antigen is unknown.

With 60 Vbeta and 13 Jbeta primers, the PCR was carried out. Authors' processing steps: Later reanalysis found 70 million to 95 million unique TCR beta chains, about 11 million of them shared. TCRdb keeps only in-frame clones here, not all; method: immunoSEQ multiplex PCR. That table is the source of V, J and clone size, and D and trimming were worked out from the DNA. The data show 200,000 to 250,000 clones, approximately 79% seen once. Whole-study results and caveats: Reportedly, HLA-A and HLA-B alleles of most subjects were accurately predicted from TCR beta. After further analysis at a later stage, 15,000 to 20,000 TCR beta sequences were associated with HLA alleles at 0.05 false discovery rate. Later analysis indicated greater clonal expansion among HLA-associated TCR beta chains than among equally common other chains.

The TCR sequence derives from a man over 45 in good health and CMV-seronegative. Input material: PBMCs. The chain joins TRBV11-2 to TRBJ2-1; 11 positions agree with TRBD2. CDR3 in DNA: TGTGCCAGCAGCTTAGTGGGGACTAGCGGACACAATGAGCAGTTCTTC. Translating gives CASSLVGTSGHNEQFF.